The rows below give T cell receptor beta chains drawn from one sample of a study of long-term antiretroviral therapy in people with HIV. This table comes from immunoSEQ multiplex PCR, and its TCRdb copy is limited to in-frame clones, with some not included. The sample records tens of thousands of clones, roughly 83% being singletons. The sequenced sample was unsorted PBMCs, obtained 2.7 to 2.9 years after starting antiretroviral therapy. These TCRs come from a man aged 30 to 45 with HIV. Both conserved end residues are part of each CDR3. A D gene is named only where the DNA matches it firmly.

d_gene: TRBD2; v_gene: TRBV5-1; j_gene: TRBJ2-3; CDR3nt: TGCGCCAGCAGCGCTGGACTAGCGGGGCCCCCCACAGATACGCAGTATTTT; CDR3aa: CASSAGLAGPPTDTQYF
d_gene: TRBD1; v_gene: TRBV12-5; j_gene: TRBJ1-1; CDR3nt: TGTGCTAGTGGTTTGGTCCTTGGACAGGAAAACACTGAAGCTTTCTTT; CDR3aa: CASGLVLGQENTEAFF
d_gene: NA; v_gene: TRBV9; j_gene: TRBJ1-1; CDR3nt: TGTGCCAGCAGCGTTCGACCTCTAAGTGGCGACACTGAAGCTTTCTTT; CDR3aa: CASSVRPLSGDTEAFF
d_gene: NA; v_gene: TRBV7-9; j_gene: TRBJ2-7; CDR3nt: TGTGCCAGCAGCTTTAGCTGGTCAGGAGGGGGCCACGAGCAGTACTTC; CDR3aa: CASSFSWSGGGHEQYF
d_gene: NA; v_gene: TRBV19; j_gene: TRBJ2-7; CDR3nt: TGTGCCAGTAGTTTCGGGAGAGGGACCCCCTACGAGCAGTACTTC; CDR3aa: CASSFGRGTPYEQYF
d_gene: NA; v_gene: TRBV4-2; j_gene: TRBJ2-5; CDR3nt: TGTGCCAGCAGCCAAGTAGGGCTATTAGGACAAGAGACCCAGTACTTC; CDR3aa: CASSQVGLLGQETQYF
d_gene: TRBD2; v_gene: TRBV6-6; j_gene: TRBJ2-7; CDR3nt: TGTGCCAGCAGATCACGACTAGCGGGGGATAGATACGAGCAGTACTTC; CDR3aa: CASRSRLAGDRYEQYF
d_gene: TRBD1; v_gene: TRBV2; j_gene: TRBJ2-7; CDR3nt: TGTGCCAGCAAGGGGGACAGGACCTACGAGCAGTACTTC; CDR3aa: CASKGDRTYEQYF
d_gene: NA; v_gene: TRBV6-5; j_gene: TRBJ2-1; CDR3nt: TGTGCCAGCAGAGTAAACAATGAGCAGTTCTTC; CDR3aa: CASRVNNEQFF
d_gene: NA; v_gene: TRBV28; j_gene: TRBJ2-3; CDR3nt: TGTGCCAGCAGTCCTACTAGGGGGACAGATACGCAGTATTTT; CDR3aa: CASSPTRGTDTQYF
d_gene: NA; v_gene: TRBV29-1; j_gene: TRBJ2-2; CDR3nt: TGCAGCGTTGCTAGGGGGGGTATGAGCACCGGGGAGCTGTTTTTT; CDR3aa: CSVARGGMSTGELFF
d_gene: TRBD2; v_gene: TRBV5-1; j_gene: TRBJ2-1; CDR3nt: TGCGCCAGCTCCCCGGGACTAGCGGTTCGGGTCAATGAGCAGTTCTTC; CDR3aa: CASSPGLAVRVNEQFF
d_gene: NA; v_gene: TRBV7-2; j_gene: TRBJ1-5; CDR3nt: TGTGCCAGCACCCCCTTAGGGGGGAGCAATCAGCCCCAGCATTTT; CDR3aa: CASTPLGGSNQPQHF
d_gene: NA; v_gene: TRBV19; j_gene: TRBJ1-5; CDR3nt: TGTGCCAGTAGTATGCGCCGGGTAACTGACAATCAGCCCCAGCATTTT; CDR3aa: CASSMRRVTDNQPQHF